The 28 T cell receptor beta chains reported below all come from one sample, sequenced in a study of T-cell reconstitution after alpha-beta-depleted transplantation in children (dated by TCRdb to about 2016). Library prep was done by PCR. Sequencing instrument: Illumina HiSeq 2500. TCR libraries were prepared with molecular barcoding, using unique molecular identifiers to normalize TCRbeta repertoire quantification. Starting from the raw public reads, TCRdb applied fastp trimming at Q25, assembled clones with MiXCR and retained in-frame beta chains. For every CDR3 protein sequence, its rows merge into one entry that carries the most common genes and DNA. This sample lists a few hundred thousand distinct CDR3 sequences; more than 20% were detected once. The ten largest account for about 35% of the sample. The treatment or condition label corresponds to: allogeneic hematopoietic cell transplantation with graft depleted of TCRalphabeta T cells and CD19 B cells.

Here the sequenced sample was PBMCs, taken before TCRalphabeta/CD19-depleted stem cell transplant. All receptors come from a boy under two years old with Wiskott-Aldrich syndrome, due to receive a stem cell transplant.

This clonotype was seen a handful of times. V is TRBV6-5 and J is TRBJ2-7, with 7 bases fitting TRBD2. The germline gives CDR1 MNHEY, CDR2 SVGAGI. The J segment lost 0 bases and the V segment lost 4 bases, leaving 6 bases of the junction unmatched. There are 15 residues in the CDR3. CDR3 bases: TGTGCCAGCAGTTTGAGCGGGACGAACTCCTACGAGCAGTACTTC. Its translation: CASSLSGTNSYEQYF.

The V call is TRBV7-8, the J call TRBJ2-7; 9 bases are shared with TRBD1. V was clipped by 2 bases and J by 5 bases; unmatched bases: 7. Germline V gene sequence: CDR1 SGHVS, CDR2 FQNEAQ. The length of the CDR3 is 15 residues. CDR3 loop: CASSLTGTGLNEQYF. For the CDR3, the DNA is TGTGCCAGCAGCTTAACCGGGACAGGGCTGAACGAGCAGTACTTC.

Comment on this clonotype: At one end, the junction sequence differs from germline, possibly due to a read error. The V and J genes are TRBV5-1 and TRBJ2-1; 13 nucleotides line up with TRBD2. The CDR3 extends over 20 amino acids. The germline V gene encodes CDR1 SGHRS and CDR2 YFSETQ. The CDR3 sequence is CVSSIMGGLAGTVSYNEQFF. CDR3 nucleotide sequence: TGCGTCAGCAGCATCATGGGGGGACTAGCGGGAACAGTAAGCTACAATGAGCAGTTCTTC. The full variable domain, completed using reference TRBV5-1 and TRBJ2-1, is KAGVTQTPRYLIKTRGQQVTLSCSPISGHRSVSWYQQTPGQGLQFLFEYFSETQRNKGNFPGRFSGRQFSNSRSEMNVSTLELGDSALYLCVSSIMGGLAGTVSYNEQFFGPGTRLTVL.

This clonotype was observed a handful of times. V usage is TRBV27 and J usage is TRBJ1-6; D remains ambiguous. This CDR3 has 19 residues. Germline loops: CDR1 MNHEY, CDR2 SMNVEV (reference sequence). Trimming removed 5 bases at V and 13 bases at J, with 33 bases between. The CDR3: CASSPLWPQHPLPWHPLHF. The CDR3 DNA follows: TGTGCCAGCAGTCCTCTCTGGCCCCAACATCCCCTCCCATGGCATCCCCTCCACTTT.

CDR3: CASSYNREGQPQHF. The CDR3 DNA sequence: TGTGCCAGCAGCTATAACAGGGAGGGACAGCCCCAGCATTTT. The chain couples TRBV3-1 to TRBJ1-5, with D possibly TRBD1 on 6 matching bases. V lost 5 bases and J 7 bases, leaving 15 bases between the germline ends. This CDR3 contains 14 residues. Germline V gene sequence: CDR1 LGHDT, CDR2 YNNKEL (reference sequence). Based on the CDR3 plus reference TRBV3-1 and TRBJ1-5, the full variable domain is DTAVSQTPKYLVTQMGNDKSIKCEQNLGHDTMYWYKQDSKKFLKIMFSYNNKELIINETVPNRFSPKSPDKAHLNLHINSLELGDSAVYFCASSYNREGQPQHFGDGTRLSIL.

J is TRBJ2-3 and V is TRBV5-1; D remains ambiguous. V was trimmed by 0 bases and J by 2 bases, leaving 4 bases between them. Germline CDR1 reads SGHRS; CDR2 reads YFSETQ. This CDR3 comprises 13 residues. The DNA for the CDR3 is TGCGCCAGCAGCTTGGGCCACACAGATACGCAGTATTTT. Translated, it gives CASSLGHTDTQYF.

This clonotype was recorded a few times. This chain's CDR3 is CASSPDRAEQFF. In DNA form, the CDR3 reads TGTGCCAGCAGCCCCGACAGGGCTGAGCAGTTCTTC. This rearrangement joins TRBV7-6 to TRBJ2-1; TRBD1 agrees at 7 bases. The CDR3 spans 12 residues. The trim removed 5 bases at V and 9 bases at J, leaving 4 bases unmatched. The germline V gene encodes CDR1 SGHVS and CDR2 FNYEAQ.

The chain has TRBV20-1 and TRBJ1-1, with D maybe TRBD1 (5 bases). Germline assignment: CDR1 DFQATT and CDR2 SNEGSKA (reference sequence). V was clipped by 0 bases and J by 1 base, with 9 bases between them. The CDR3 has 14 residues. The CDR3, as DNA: TGCAGTGCTAGAGATCGGACAAAGAACACTGAAGCTTTCTTT. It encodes CSARDRTKNTEAFF.

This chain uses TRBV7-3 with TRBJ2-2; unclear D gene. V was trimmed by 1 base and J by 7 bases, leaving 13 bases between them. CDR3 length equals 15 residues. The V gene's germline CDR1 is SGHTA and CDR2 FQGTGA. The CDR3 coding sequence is TGTGCCAGCAGCTTAAAGCTAGGTCTAAGCGGGGAGCTGTTTTTT. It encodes CASSLKLGLSGELFF. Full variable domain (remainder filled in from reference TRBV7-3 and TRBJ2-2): GAGVSQTPSNKVTEKGKYVELRCDPISGHTALYWYRQSLGQGPEFLIYFQGTGAADDSGLPNDRFFAVRPEGSVSTLKIQRTERGDSAVYLCASSLKLGLSGELFFGEGSRLTVL.

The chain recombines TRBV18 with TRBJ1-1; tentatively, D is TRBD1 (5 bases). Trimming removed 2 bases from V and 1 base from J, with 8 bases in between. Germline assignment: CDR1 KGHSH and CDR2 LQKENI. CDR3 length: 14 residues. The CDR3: CASSPGATNTEAFF. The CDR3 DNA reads TGTGCCAGCTCACCAGGGGCAACGAACACTGAAGCTTTCTTT.

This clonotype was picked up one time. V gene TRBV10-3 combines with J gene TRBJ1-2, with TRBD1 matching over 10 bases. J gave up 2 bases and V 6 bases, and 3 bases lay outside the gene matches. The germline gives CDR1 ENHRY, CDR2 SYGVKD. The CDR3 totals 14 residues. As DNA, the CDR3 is TGTGCCATCAGGACGGGACAGGGGAACTATGGCTACACCTTC. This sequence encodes CAIRTGQGNYGYTF.

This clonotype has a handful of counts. The CDR3 DNA reads as TGCAGTGCTGGGACAGGGATGGCGGTGAACACTGAAGCTTTCTTT. Encoded protein: CSAGTGMAVNTEAFF. The chain is built from TRBV20-1 and TRBJ1-1; 9 bases map to TRBD1. The germline CDR1 and CDR2 sequences are DFQATT and SNEGSKA (reference sequence). The J segment lost 0 bases and the V segment lost 5 bases, leaving 7 bases of the junction unmatched. This CDR3 has 15 amino acids.

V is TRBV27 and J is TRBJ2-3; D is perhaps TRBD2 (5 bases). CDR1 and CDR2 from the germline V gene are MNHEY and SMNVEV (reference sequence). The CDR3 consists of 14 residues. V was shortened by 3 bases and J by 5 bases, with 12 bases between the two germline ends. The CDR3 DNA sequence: TGTGCCAGCAGTTTTCTCGGGAACGAAGATACGCAGTATTTT. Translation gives CASSFLGNEDTQYF.

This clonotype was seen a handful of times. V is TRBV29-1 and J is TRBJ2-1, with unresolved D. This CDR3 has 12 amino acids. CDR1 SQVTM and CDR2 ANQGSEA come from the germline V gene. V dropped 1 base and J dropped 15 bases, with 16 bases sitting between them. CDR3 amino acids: CSVEGRVRPGFF. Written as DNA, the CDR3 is TGCAGCGTTGAAGGCCGGGTGCGGCCGGGGTTCTTC.

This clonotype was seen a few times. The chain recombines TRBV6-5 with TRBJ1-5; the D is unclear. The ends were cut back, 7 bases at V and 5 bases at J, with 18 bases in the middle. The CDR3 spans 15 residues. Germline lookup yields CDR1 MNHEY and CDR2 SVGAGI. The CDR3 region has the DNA TGTGCCAGCATTTTCTATTGGGGTGGGGATCAGCCCCAGCATTTT. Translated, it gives CASIFYWGGDQPQHF.

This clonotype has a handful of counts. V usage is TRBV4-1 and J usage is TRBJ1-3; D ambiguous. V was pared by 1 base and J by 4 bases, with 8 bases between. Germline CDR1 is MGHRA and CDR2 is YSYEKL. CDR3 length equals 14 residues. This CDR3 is CASSQASGGNTIYF. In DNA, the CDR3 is TGCGCCAGCAGCCAAGCGTCGGGGGGAAACACCATATATTTT.

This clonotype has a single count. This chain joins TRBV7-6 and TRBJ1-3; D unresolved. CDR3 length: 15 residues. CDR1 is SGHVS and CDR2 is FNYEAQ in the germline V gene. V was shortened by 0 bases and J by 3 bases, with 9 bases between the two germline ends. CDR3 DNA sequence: TGTGCCAGCAGCTTAGCGTCAGTAGGTGGAAACACCATATATTTT. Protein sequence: CASSLASVGGNTIYF.

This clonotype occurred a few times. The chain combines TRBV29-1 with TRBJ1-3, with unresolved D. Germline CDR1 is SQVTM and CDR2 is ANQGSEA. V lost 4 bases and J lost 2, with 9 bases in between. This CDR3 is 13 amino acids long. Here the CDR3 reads CSVGTAPGNTIYF. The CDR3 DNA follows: TGCAGCGTTGGGACGGCGCCTGGAAACACCATATATTTT.

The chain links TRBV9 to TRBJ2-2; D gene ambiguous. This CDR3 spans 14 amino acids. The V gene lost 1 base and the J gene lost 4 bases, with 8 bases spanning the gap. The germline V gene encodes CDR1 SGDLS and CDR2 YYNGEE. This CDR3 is CASSVQLSTGELFF. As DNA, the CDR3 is TGTGCCAGCAGCGTACAACTATCCACCGGGGAGCTGTTTTTT.

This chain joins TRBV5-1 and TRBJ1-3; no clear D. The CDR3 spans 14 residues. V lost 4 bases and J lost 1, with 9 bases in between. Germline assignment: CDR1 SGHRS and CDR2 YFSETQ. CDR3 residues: CASSESSSGNTIYF. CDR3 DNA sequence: TGCGCCAGCAGCGAGTCCTCTTCTGGAAACACCATATATTTT.

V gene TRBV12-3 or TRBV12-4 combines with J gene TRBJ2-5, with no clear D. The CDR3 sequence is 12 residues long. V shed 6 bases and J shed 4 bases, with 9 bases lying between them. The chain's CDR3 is CASRESGETQYF. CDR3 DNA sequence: TGTGCCAGCAGAGAGAGTGGAGAGACCCAGTACTTC.

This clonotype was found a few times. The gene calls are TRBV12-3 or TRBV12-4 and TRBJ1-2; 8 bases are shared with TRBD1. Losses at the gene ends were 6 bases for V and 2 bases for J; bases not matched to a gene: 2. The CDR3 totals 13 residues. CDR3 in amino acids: CASRWTGNYGYTF. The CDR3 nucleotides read TGTGCCAGCAGATGGACAGGGAACTATGGCTACACCTTC.

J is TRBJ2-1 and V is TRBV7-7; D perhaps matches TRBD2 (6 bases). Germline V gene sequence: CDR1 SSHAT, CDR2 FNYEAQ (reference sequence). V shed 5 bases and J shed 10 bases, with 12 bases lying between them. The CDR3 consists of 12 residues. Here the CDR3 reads CASSTGVGEQFF. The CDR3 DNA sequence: TGTGCCAGCAGCACGGGAGTAGGGGAGCAGTTCTTC.

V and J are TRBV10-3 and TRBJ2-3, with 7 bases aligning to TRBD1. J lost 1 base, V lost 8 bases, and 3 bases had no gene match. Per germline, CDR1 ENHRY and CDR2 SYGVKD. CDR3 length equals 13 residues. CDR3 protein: CAIGTGGTDTQYF. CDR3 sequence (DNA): TGTGCCATCGGAACAGGGGGCACAGATACGCAGTATTTT.

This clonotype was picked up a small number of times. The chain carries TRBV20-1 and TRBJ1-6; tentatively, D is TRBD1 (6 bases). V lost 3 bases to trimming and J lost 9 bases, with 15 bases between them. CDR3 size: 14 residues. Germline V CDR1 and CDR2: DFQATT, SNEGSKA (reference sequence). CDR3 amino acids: CSARTQGGGSPLHF. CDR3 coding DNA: TGCAGTGCTAGGACACAGGGTGGCGGTTCACCCCTCCACTTT.

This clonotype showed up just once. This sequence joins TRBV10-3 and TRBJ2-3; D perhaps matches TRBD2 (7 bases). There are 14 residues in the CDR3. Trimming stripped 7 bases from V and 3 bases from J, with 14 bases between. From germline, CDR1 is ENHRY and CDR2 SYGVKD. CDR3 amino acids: CAITNREGTDTQYF. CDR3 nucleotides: TGTGCCATCACTAACAGGGAGGGGACAGATACGCAGTATTTT.

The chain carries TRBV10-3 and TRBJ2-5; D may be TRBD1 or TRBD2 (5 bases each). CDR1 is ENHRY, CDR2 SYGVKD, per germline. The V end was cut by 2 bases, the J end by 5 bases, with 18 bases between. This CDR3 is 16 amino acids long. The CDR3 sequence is CAISEEFRGDGETQYF. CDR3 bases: TGTGCCATCAGTGAGGAGTTTAGGGGAGACGGGGAGACCCAGTACTTC.

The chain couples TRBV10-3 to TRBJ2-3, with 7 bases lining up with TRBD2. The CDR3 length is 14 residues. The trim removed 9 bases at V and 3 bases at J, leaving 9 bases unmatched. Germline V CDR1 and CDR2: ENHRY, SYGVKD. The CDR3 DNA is TGTGCCATTGGGGCGGGAGTAAGGACAGATACGCAGTATTTT. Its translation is CAIGAGVRTDTQYF.